In this sample, the clone carrying this T cell receptor beta chain turned up once. Antigen: not known. The data stem from a study of Graves' ophthalmopathy and Graves' hyperthyroidism. With 8 bases clipped from V and 4 bases from J, the junction kept 6 bases outside the gene matches. The CDR3 has 14 residues. Amplifying from RNA transcripts, the study obtained TCR beta CDR3 regions. Second-round multiplex PCR followed a first-round RT-PCR using HTBI primers. TCRdb fed the multiplex PCR reads into MiXCR, producing one record per CDR3 protein. The table lists approximately 330,000 distinct CDR3 sequences, about a sixth of them singletons. Notes on the study in general: Also, most clonotypes expanded in the thyroid above 0.001 frequency appeared in blood.

The J gene is TRBJ2-5, the V gene TRBV12-3 or TRBV12-4, with 11 nucleotides matching TRBD1. This receptor was obtained from an adult man with Graves' ophthalmopathy. Sequenced input: peripheral blood. The CDR3 bases are TGTGCCAGCGTAGGGACAGGGGGAGCAGAGACCCAGTACTTC. Translation gives CASVGTGGAETQYF.